This entry lists 25 T cell receptor beta chains sequenced from one sample in a study of molecular identifiers for immune sequencing clone quantification listed by TCRdb under 2018. Preparation of the library involved PCR. Sequencer: Illumina HiSeq 4000. TCRdb passed the public sequencing reads through fastp at Q25 and MiXCR, retaining productive beta sequences. Each entry is one CDR3 protein sequence, shown with its most common DNA and genes. The sample contains about 640,000 distinct CDR3 sequences, nearly 20% of them found a single time. The leading ten clones occupy roughly 0.83% of the sample. Input material: naive CD8+ T cells from blood, with Jurkat cell RNA spiked in. This specimen's cell subset or site label, per the study, means: FACS-sorted CD8+CD4-CCR7+CD45RA+ naive T cells. The receptors were gathered from a human donor in good health. Some libraries in this study had Jurkat cell RNA spiked in.

This clonotype was found once. The junction shows a germline mismatch at one end, possibly a read error. The chain carries TRBV30 and TRBJ1-5; 11 nucleotides line up with TRBD1. The CDR3 totals 16 residues. Germline assignment: CDR1 GTSNPN and CDR2 SVGIG (reference sequence). The CDR3 DNA sequence: TGTGCCTGGAGTACCGGACAGGGGGCAGGCAATCCGCCCCAGCATTTT. Translating gives CAWSTGQGAGNPPQHF.

In this sample, this clonotype turned up a few times. This sequence joins TRBV27 and TRBJ1-4; D gene ambiguous. CDR3 length equals 14 residues. The germline V gene has CDR1 MNHEY and CDR2 SMNVEV (reference sequence). V gave up 0 bases and J gave up 4 bases, with 6 bases separating them. CDR3 loop: CASSLSSGNEKLFF. As DNA, the CDR3 is TGTGCCAGCAGTTTATCGTCGGGTAATGAAAAACTGTTTTTT.

As for this clonotype: It may be a read error: a sequence one base away is much more abundant. The rearrangement uses TRBV4-1 and TRBJ2-3; 8 nucleotides match TRBD2. From germline, CDR1 is MGHRA and CDR2 YSYEKL. The CDR3 runs 16 residues. The CDR3 here is CASSQDGAGATGTQYF. The CDR3 DNA is TGCGCCAGCAGCCAAGATGGAGCGGGAGCCACAGGTACGCAGTATTTT.

A single count supports this clonotype. This may arise from a read error, as a much more abundant clone is one base away. V gene TRBV15 combines with J gene TRBJ1-5; 10 positions match TRBD1. The CDR3 runs to 15 residues. The germline V gene has CDR1 LNHNV and CDR2 YYDKDF (reference sequence). V shed 4 bases, J shed 6 bases, and the junction held 6 bases outside the gene matches. The CDR3: CATSIDRGPSQPQHF. DNA of the CDR3: TGTGCCACCAGCATCGACAGGGGGCCAAGTCAGCCCCAGCATTTT.

About this clonotype: A much larger clone differs from this one at a single base, so this may be a read error. The chain couples TRBV19 to TRBJ1-5; 9 bases fit TRBD1. The length of the CDR3 is 15 residues. The germline V gene encodes CDR1 LNHDA and CDR2 SQIVND (reference sequence). CDR3 protein: CACRPTGGGNQPQHF. CDR3 nucleotide sequence: TGTGCCTGTAGACCCACAGGGGGCGGCAATCAGCCCCAGCATTTT.

The sample holds many counts of this clonotype. This chain connects TRBV9 to TRBJ2-3, with TRBD1 matching over 8 bases. Germline-derived CDR1 and CDR2 are SGDLS and YYNGEE. Losses at the gene ends were 2 bases for V and 0 bases for J; bases not matched to a gene: 5. The CDR3 covers 16 residues. CDR3 DNA: TGTGCCAGCAGCGTTGGGACAGGTACTAGCACAGATACGCAGTATTTT. It yields the protein CASSVGTGTSTDTQYF.

This rearrangement joins TRBV3-1 to TRBJ2-4, with D possibly matching TRBD2 (6 bases). The CDR3 sequence is 12 residues long. Trimming pared 8 bases from V and 5 bases from J, leaving 10 bases between. Germline values: CDR1 LGHDT, CDR2 YNNKEL (reference sequence). The CDR3 DNA sequence: TGTGCCAGCCGGGGGTCGGAAAACATTCAGTACTTC. This sequence encodes CASRGSENIQYF.

Remarks on this clonotype: One end of the junction does not line up with germline, which may come from a read error. V and J are TRBV19 and TRBJ2-7; 10 nucleotides match TRBD1. This CDR3 has 13 residues. In germline, CDR1 is LNHDA, CDR2 SQIVND (reference sequence). For the CDR3, the DNA is TGTACCAGTAGTCTCCGGACAGGGGGCGAGCAGTACTTC. This gives the protein CTSSLRTGGEQYF.

This clonotype has at least ten counts. The genes are TRBV4-1 and TRBJ2-5; possibly TRBD2 for D (6 bases). CDR1 MGHRA and CDR2 YSYEKL come from the germline V gene. Trimming took off 3 bases at V and 4 bases at J, with 18 bases between the two ends. CDR3 length: 16 residues. Here the CDR3 DNA reads TGCGCCAGCAGCCACCCGGCCGGGACTCTAGGAGAGACCCAGTACTTC. Residues: CASSHPAGTLGETQYF.

The chain links TRBV29-1 to TRBJ1-2; the D gene is possibly TRBD1 (5 bases). Per the germline V gene, CDR1 is SQVTM and CDR2 is ANQGSEA. The V gene lost 6 bases and the J gene lost 8 bases, with 13 bases spanning the gap. This CDR3 is built from 11 residues. The DNA of the CDR3 is TGCAGCGTCGGGGGGGATTGGGGCTACACCTTC. Amino acid sequence: CSVGGDWGYTF.

This clonotype has more than one count but fewer than ten. This may be a read error, as it is one base from a much larger clone. The chain joins TRBV20-1 to TRBJ2-7; possible D gene TRBD1, 6 bases. CDR1 and CDR2 (germline): DFQATT, SNEGSKA (reference sequence). CDR3 length: 15 residues. CDR3: CSARASGTSSYELYF. The CDR3 DNA reads TGCAGTGCTAGAGCTTCCGGGACAAGCTCCTACGAGCTGTACTTC.

As concerns this clonotype: Since a much larger clone is just one base distant, this may be a read error. V usage is TRBV6-5 and J usage is TRBJ2-5; 8 bases are shared with TRBD2. V lost 10 bases to trimming and J lost 7 bases; unmatched junction nucleotides: 20. Germline V gene sequence: CDR1 MNHEY, CDR2 SVGAGI. The CDR3 runs to 16 residues. For the CDR3, the DNA is TGTGCCACCAGAGTCGCTTGGCGGGGGGAAGGTGGGACCCAGTACTTC. Its protein is CATRVAWRGEGGTQYF.

Comment on this clonotype: At one boundary the junction diverges from the germline segment, which might be a read error. This chain links TRBV24-1 with TRBJ2-1; D uncertain. Germline CDR1 is KGHDR and CDR2 is SFDVKD. This CDR3 contains 14 residues. The CDR3 DNA is TGTGTCACCAGTGATTTTAATGCACCCAATGAGCAGTTCTTC. It translates to CVTSDFNAPNEQFF.

This clonotype came up many times. V is TRBV7-8 and J is TRBJ1-2, with D hard to call. The CDR3 totals 16 residues. Between the trimmed V and J ends, which lost 6 bases and 0 bases, there was a span of 17 bases. Germline CDR1 and CDR2: SGHVS and FQNEAQ. CDR3 amino acids: CASSPFLVDSNYGYTF. The DNA of the CDR3 is TGTGCCAGCAGTCCATTCCTTGTGGACTCTAACTATGGCTACACCTTC.

The CDR3 bases are TGTGCCAGCAGCTTCGGACAGGGATCCTTTAGCAATCAGCCCCAGCATTTT. Its protein product is CASSFGQGSFSNQPQHF. The chain carries TRBV7-9 and TRBJ1-5; 8 bases are a match to TRBD1. This CDR3 has 17 residues. The germline V gene encodes CDR1 SEHNR and CDR2 FQNEAQ (reference sequence). V dropped 3 bases and J dropped 0; count of bases not matched to a gene: 7.

The CDR3 DNA reads TGTGCCAGCAGCCTGAGTAGGGGATCGGACGGCTACACCTTC. Encoded protein: CASSLSRGSDGYTF. The V and J genes are TRBV3-1 and TRBJ1-2; TRBD1 might be the D (5 bases). Deletions cut 4 bases from V and 8 bases from J, with 17 bases between. Germline CDR1 and CDR2: LGHDT and YNNKEL (reference sequence). The CDR3 sequence is 14 residues long.

This clonotype occurred many times. The chain recombines TRBV7-9 with TRBJ1-1; D perhaps matches TRBD1 (6 bases). Germline V gives CDR1 SEHNR, CDR2 FQNEAQ (reference sequence). The ends were cut back, 4 bases at V and 3 bases at J, with 12 bases in the middle. The CDR3 runs 14 residues. The CDR3 protein is CASSSPAGDTEAFF. The CDR3 coding sequence is TGTGCCAGCAGCTCCCCCGCAGGGGACACTGAAGCTTTCTTT.

About this clonotype itself: This may be a read error, as it is one base from a much larger clone. This chain links TRBV12-3 or TRBV12-4 with TRBJ2-7; perhaps TRBD1 as D (6 bases). The CDR3 loop spans 13 amino acids. The DNA for the CDR3 is TGTGTCAGCAGGTTCAGGGGCTCCTACGAGCAGTACTTC. Translated, it gives CVSRFRGSYEQYF.

This clonotype was counted at least ten times. The genes are TRBV19 and TRBJ2-7; 8 bases line up with TRBD2. Germline V lookup: CDR1 LNHDA, CDR2 SQIVND (reference sequence). Losses at the gene ends were 3 bases for V and 4 bases for J; bases not matched to a gene: 8. The CDR3 consists of 15 residues. The chain's CDR3 is CASSIGTRSTYEQYF. The CDR3, as DNA: TGTGCCAGTAGTATTGGGACTAGGTCTACTTACGAGCAGTACTTC.

Ten or more counts support this clonotype. V usage is TRBV7-9 and J usage is TRBJ1-2, with no clear D. V lost 4 bases and J lost 0, with 12 bases in between. Per germline, CDR1 SEHNR and CDR2 FQNEAQ (reference sequence). This CDR3 comprises 15 residues. In DNA form, the CDR3 reads TGTGCCAGCAGCTCCTCAGCTTCGGCTAACTATGGCTACACCTTC. It codes for CASSSSASANYGYTF.

Ten or more counts support this clonotype. The chain carries TRBV12-3 or TRBV12-4 and TRBJ2-3, with TRBD1 matching 8 bases. Germline trimming cut 3 bases from V and 4 bases from J; bases unmatched to any gene: 3. The CDR3 has 14 amino acids. The DNA for the CDR3 is TGTGCCAGCAGTTTGGGCAGGGGGCCAGATACGCAGTATTTT. This codes for CASSLGRGPDTQYF.

Ten or more counts support this clonotype. The chain carries TRBV4-2 and TRBJ2-7; D is undetermined. This CDR3 region has 14 residues. With 1 base removed from V and 0 bases from J, the gap between germline ends came to 7 bases. CDR1 and CDR2 (germline): LGHNA, YNFKEQ. CDR3 coding DNA: TGTGCCAGCAGCCAAGCCGACAACTCCTACGAGCAGTACTTC. It yields the protein CASSQADNSYEQYF.

This chain links TRBV19 with TRBJ2-3; no reliable D call. From germline, CDR1 is LNHDA and CDR2 SQIVND (reference sequence). The CDR3 extends over 15 amino acids. The germline V and J ends were trimmed by 10 bases and 1 base, with 18 bases remaining between them. DNA for the CDR3: TGTGCCACTCGTTTTTGGTCACAAGGCACAGATACGCAGTATTTT. Its translation: CATRFWSQGTDTQYF.

This clonotype was found many times. The CDR3 coding sequence is TGTGCCTCCACCCGGGGCTTCGGTTCACCCCTCCACTTT. This sequence encodes CASTRGFGSPLHF. This chain links TRBV30 with TRBJ1-6; possibly TRBD1 for D (5 bases). V lost 7 bases, J lost 9 bases, and 16 bases lay in between. This CDR3 has 13 residues. Germline loops: CDR1 GTSNPN, CDR2 SVGIG (reference sequence).

Remarks on this clonotype: A much larger clone differs from this one at a single base, so this may be a read error. The CDR3 protein is CASSTTGTGSNSYTF. In nucleotides, the CDR3 is TGTGCCAGCAGTACTACCGGGACAGGGTCAAATAGCTACACCTTC. The J gene is TRBJ1-2, the V gene TRBV5-4, with TRBD1 matching 9 bases. V shed 5 bases and J 9 bases; nucleotides not matched to a gene: 14. Germline values: CDR1 SGHNT, CDR2 YYREEE (reference sequence). The CDR3 totals 15 residues.